These 25 T cell receptor beta chains were sequenced from one sample in a study of lymphopenia after photon versus proton radiotherapy. Some clones are missing from TCRdb's copy, which holds only in-frame ones; the method was immunoSEQ multiplex PCR. This sample yields fewer than 50,000 clones, of which approximately 85% are seen a single time; roughly 2.3% belongs to the top ten. Sequenced here: peripheral blood, sampled from a patient treated with photon-based radiotherapy. All receptors derive from a man aged 40-49 years with gastric cancer.

This chain uses TRBV7-9 with TRBJ1-1; D gene uncertain. Germline V lookup: CDR1 SEHNR, CDR2 FQNEAQ (reference sequence). The CDR3 spans 13 residues. V dropped 5 bases and J dropped 1 base, with 8 bases sitting between them. CDR3 in amino acids: CASSPFGNTEAFF. CDR3 coding DNA: TGTGCCAGCAGCCCCTTTGGGAACACTGAAGCTTTCTTT.

This chain links TRBV21-1 with TRBJ2-2; the table's D call, TRBD2, was not checked against the DNA. TRBV21-1 is a recognized pseudogene. This CDR3 has 16 residues. The CDR3 reads CASSKVGRDYTGELFF. The CDR3 coding sequence is TGTGCCAGCAGCAAAGTCGGCAGGGACTACACCGGGGAGCTGTTTTTT.

The chain employs TRBV5-6 and TRBJ2-7, with D tentatively TRBD1 or TRBD2 (5 bases each). The CDR3 is 16 amino acids. Germline V gene sequence: CDR1 SGHDT, CDR2 YYEEEE. The V and J ends lost 1 base and 2 bases respectively, with 16 bases between them. For the CDR3, the DNA is TGTGCCAGCAGCTTGATGGGGGACGGATCTCCCTACGAGCAGTACTTC. Translation gives CASSLMGDGSPYEQYF.

The chain is built from TRBV6-6 and TRBJ2-2; no definite D call. Germline assignment: CDR1 MNHNY and CDR2 SVGAGI (reference sequence). The CDR3 is 14 residues long. V lost 4 bases and J 2 bases, leaving 8 bases between the germline ends. The CDR3 here is CASSSSGNTGELFF. The CDR3 DNA sequence: TGTGCCAGCAGTTCTTCCGGTAACACCGGGGAGCTGTTTTTT.

The genes are TRBV6-5 and TRBJ1-2, with 8 bases matching TRBD1. The V and J ends lost 0 bases and 5 bases, in that order; junction bases with no gene match: 8. This CDR3 comprises 16 residues. In germline, CDR1 is MNHEY, CDR2 SVGAGI. The CDR3 here is CASSYSLQGVVYGYTF. DNA for the CDR3: TGTGCCAGCAGTTACTCGTTACAGGGGGTGGTATATGGCTACACCTTC.

The CDR3 coding sequence is TGTGCCAGCCGGGTGGGGTGGCTGAGCAATCAGCCCCAGCATTTT. Its translation is CASRVGWLSNQPQHF. The chain is built from TRBV2 and TRBJ1-5; unclear D gene. The length of the CDR3 is 15 residues. Germline V CDR1 and CDR2: SNHLY, FYNNEI. The germline V and J ends were trimmed by 8 bases and 1 base, with 15 bases remaining between them.

The J gene is TRBJ1-2, the V gene TRBV5-6; D is ambiguous. CDR3 size: 12 residues. V dropped 0 bases and J dropped 11 bases, with 11 bases sitting between them. Germline-derived CDR1 and CDR2 are SGHDT and YYEEEE. The CDR3 protein is CASSLGQPFYTF. The CDR3 DNA follows: TGTGCCAGCAGCTTGGGGCAGCCCTTTTACACCTTC.

The chain employs TRBV9 and TRBJ2-1; 13 bases map to TRBD2. Germline trimming cut 3 bases from V and 4 bases from J; bases unmatched to any gene: 4. From germline, CDR1 is SGDLS and CDR2 YYNGEE. The CDR3 is 16 amino acids. CDR3 region: CASSEGLAGLYNEQFF. The CDR3 nucleotides read TGTGCCAGCAGCGAGGGACTAGCGGGGTTATACAATGAGCAGTTCTTC.

The chain uses TRBV6-6 and TRBJ1-1; D ambiguous. The CDR3 is made up of 14 amino acids. In germline, CDR1 is MNHNY, CDR2 SVGAGI (reference sequence). V lost 5 bases and J 0 bases, leaving 10 bases between the germline ends. The CDR3 DNA is TGTGCCAGCAGTGAGGGAGAGCTGAACACTGAAGCTTTCTTT. Its translation: CASSEGELNTEAFF.

The rearrangement links TRBV7-8 to TRBJ1-1; tentative D call: TRBD1 (6 bases). The V end lost 5 bases, the J end lost 0 bases, and 16 bases lay between the germline ends. The CDR3 totals 16 residues. The germline CDR1 and CDR2 sequences are SGHVS and FQNEAQ. The CDR3 bases are TGTGCCAGCAGCCTCACCGCGGGGGGCCTGAACACTGAAGCTTTCTTT. It specifies CASSLTAGGLNTEAFF. The entire variable domain, with the rest obtained from reference TRBV7-8 and TRBJ1-1, is as follows: GAGVSQSPRYKVAKRGQDVALRCDPISGHVSLFWYQQALGQGPEFLTYFQNEAQLDKSGLPSDRFFAERPEGSVSTLKIQRTQQEDSAVYLCASSLTAGGLNTEAFFGQGTRLTVV.

The rearrangement links TRBV5-1 to TRBJ2-2, with D perhaps TRBD2 (6 bases). The CDR3 covers 15 residues. Germline V gives CDR1 SGHRS, CDR2 YFSETQ. Trimming stripped 2 bases from V and 4 bases from J, with 12 bases between. CDR3 DNA sequence: TGCGCCAGCAGCTTCGAGGGAGGAGGCACCGGGGAGCTGTTTTTT. Encoded protein: CASSFEGGGTGELFF.

DNA of the CDR3: TGTGCCAGCAGCGCAACAGGGAGGTCCGAGCAGTACTTC. Encoded protein: CASSATGRSEQYF. V usage is TRBV9 and J usage is TRBJ2-7; D tentatively fits TRBD1 or TRBD2 (6 bases each). The CDR3 has 13 residues. The V and J ends lost 3 bases and 6 bases respectively, with 13 bases between them. CDR1 is SGDLS, CDR2 YYNGEE, per germline. The complete variable domain, with remaining parts taken from reference TRBV9 and TRBJ2-7, reads DSGVTQTPKHLITATGQRVTLRCSPRSGDLSVYWYQQSLDQGLQFLIQYYNGEERAKGNILERFSAQQFPDLHSELNLSSLELGDSALYFCASSATGRSEQYFGPGTRLTVT.

The chain couples TRBV5-6 to TRBJ1-1; 8 bases align to TRBD1. CDR1 is SGHDT and CDR2 is YYEEEE in the germline V gene. This CDR3 has 16 residues. The ends lost 2 bases at V and 1 base at J; junction bases unmatched: 7. The DNA for the CDR3 is TGTGCCAGCAGCTTTGGGGACAGGAGGGCGAACACTGAAGCTTTCTTT. Its translation: CASSFGDRRANTEAFF.

The chain joins TRBV6-1 to TRBJ1-5; no definite D call. Trimming took 7 bases from V and 0 from J, leaving 13 bases between them. The CDR3 is made up of 15 amino acids. The germline CDR1 and CDR2 sequences are MNHNS and SASEGT. The CDR3: CASIQQLYSNQPQHF. The CDR3 nucleotides are TGTGCCAGCATCCAACAGCTTTATAGCAATCAGCCCCAGCATTTT.

The CDR3 here is CASSTGTSGGYEQYF. The CDR3, as DNA: TGCGCCAGCAGCACTGGGACTAGCGGGGGCTACGAGCAGTACTTC. The V and J genes are TRBV5-1 and TRBJ2-7; TRBD2 matches 14 bases. V lost 4 bases, J lost 3 bases, and 3 bases stayed unmatched. The CDR3 is 15 amino acids. Per germline, CDR1 SGHRS and CDR2 YFSETQ.

This clone occurred once. V usage is TRBV6-5 and J usage is TRBJ1-5; D unclear. Trimming removed 0 bases from V and 3 bases from J, with 6 bases in between. In germline, CDR1 is MNHEY, CDR2 SVGAGI. The CDR3 extends over 14 amino acids. The CDR3 DNA sequence: TGTGCCAGCAGTTACTCGAGGACCAATCAGCCCCAGCATTTT. This encodes CASSYSRTNQPQHF.

The chain couples TRBV4-1 to TRBJ2-1; no clear D. The CDR3 is made up of 13 amino acids. Germline-derived CDR1 and CDR2 are MGHRA and YSYEKL. The V end was cut by 2 bases, the J end by 6 bases, with 8 bases between. CDR3 protein: CASSQTSGNEQFF. The CDR3, as DNA: TGCGCCAGCAGCCAAACGTCAGGCAATGAGCAGTTCTTC.

V usage is TRBV29-1 and J usage is TRBJ2-1; D might be TRBD2 (5 bases). The germline V and J ends were trimmed by 2 bases and 0 bases, with 8 bases remaining between them. The CDR3 has 14 residues. In germline, CDR1 is SQVTM, CDR2 ANQGSEA. This CDR3 reads CSVELRGSYNEQFF. For the CDR3, the DNA is TGCAGCGTTGAACTCCGGGGCTCCTACAATGAGCAGTTCTTC.

V and J are TRBV5-1 and TRBJ2-7; D assignment may be TRBD1 or TRBD2 (5 bases each). Germline CDR1 reads SGHRS; CDR2 reads YFSETQ. Trimming took off 3 bases at V and 5 bases at J, with 18 bases between the two ends. The CDR3 length is 15 residues. The CDR3 DNA follows: TGCGCCAGCAGCTGGAGGCCGGGGACGCGAGACGAGCAGTACTTC. This codes for CASSWRPGTRDEQYF.

The J gene is TRBJ1-2, the V gene TRBV4-2; TRBD1 aligns across 7 bases. This CDR3 has 17 residues. CDR1 is LGHNA and CDR2 is YNFKEQ in the germline V gene. Trimming cost V 0 bases and J 2 bases; bases outside gene matches: 9. The CDR3 bases are TGTGCCAGCAGCCAAGATGTTAGGCAGGGGGAGAACTATGGCTACACCTTC. It translates to CASSQDVRQGENYGYTF.

This chain connects TRBV7-2 to TRBJ2-7; the D is unclear. Between the trimmed V and J ends, which lost 5 bases and 0 bases, there was a span of 11 bases. CDR1 is SGHTA, CDR2 FQGNSA, per germline. CDR3 length: 14 amino acids. Written as DNA, the CDR3 is TGTGCCAGCAGCCTAAGAGCCCGCTCCTACGAGCAGTACTTC. It is translated as CASSLRARSYEQYF.

The V call is TRBV27, the J call TRBJ2-7, with TRBD1 matching 7 bases. Germline CDR1 MNHEY, CDR2 SMNVEV (reference sequence). The length of the CDR3 is 15 residues. Germline trimming cut 6 bases from V and 2 bases from J; bases unmatched to any gene: 10. The DNA for the CDR3 is TGTGCCAGCAGCCAAAGGACAGGCCTTCCCTACGAGCAGTACTTC. Protein sequence: CASSQRTGLPYEQYF.

This rearrangement joins TRBV11-2 to TRBJ2-3; D is unresolved. The CDR3 covers 15 residues. Trimming removed 0 bases at V and 2 bases at J, with 9 bases between. Germline V gene sequence: CDR1 SGHAT, CDR2 FQNNGV. CDR3 sequence (DNA): TGTGCCAGCAGCTTAGAGTTCCAGGCCACAGATACGCAGTATTTT. As protein: CASSLEFQATDTQYF. Together with reference TRBV11-2 and TRBJ2-3, the CDR3 gives the full variable domain: EAGVAQSPRYKIIEKRQSVAFWCNPISGHATLYWYQQILGQGPKLLIQFQNNGVVDDSQLPKDRFSAERLKGVDSTLKIQPAKLEDSAVYLCASSLEFQATDTQYFGPGTRLTVL.

This chain joins TRBV19 and TRBJ1-1, with D tentatively TRBD1 (6 bases). Germline CDR1 LNHDA, CDR2 SQIVND (reference sequence). The CDR3 has 15 residues. Trimming left V 3 bases short and J 1 base short, with 12 bases between. CDR3 sequence: CASSIMGHSNTEAFF. The CDR3 DNA follows: TGTGCCAGTAGTATCATGGGACATTCGAACACTGAAGCTTTCTTT. Drawing the rest from reference TRBV19 and TRBJ1-1, the complete variable domain is DGGITQSPKYLFRKEGQNVTLSCEQNLNHDAMYWYRQDPGQGLRLIYYSQIVNDFQKGDIAEGYSVSREKKESFPLTVTSAQKNPTAFYLCASSIMGHSNTEAFFGQGTRLTVV.

V and J are TRBV15 and TRBJ1-2; TRBD1 is a possible D gene (6 bases). Germline assignment: CDR1 LNHNV and CDR2 YYDKDF (reference sequence). This CDR3 has 16 amino acids. V was cut by 0 bases and J by 8 bases, with 19 bases left in between. In nucleotides, the CDR3 is TGTGCCACCAGCAGAGATTTGTATCGGGGGGCGAGGGGCTACACCTTC. Encoded protein: CATSRDLYRGARGYTF.